This passage covers 20 T cell receptor beta chains from one sample sequenced in a study of memory CD4+ T cells and cytomegalovirus serostatus. Profiled with immunoSEQ multiplex PCR; TCRdb holds only in-frame clones, not every one. The sample shows some 46,000 clones, about four fifths of them seen only once. Single viable CD3+CD4+CD8-CD45RO+ cells were sorted as the memory CD4+ T cells. The specimen sequenced was memory CD4+ T cells from blood. The receptors come from an adult in good health and CMV-seronegative.

The genes are TRBV7-3 and TRBJ1-1; D is perhaps TRBD1 (6 bases). Trimming pared 5 bases from V and 7 bases from J, leaving 14 bases between. The CDR3 loop spans 13 amino acids. In germline, CDR1 is SGHTA, CDR2 FQGTGA. The CDR3 DNA follows: TGTGCCAGCAGCCCCCAAGGGGGGATTGAAGCTTTCTTT. This gives the protein CASSPQGGIEAFF. The complete variable domain, with remaining parts taken from reference TRBV7-3 and TRBJ1-1, reads GAGVSQTPSNKVTEKGKYVELRCDPISGHTALYWYRQSLGQGPEFLIYFQGTGAADDSGLPNDRFFAVRPEGSVSTLKIQRTERGDSAVYLCASSPQGGIEAFFGQGTRLTVV.

This clone has just a few counts. As DNA, the CDR3 is TGTGCCAGCAGCTTAGGGGCCAGCTCTGGAAACACCATATATTTT. This sequence encodes CASSLGASSGNTIYF. The rearrangement links TRBV7-9 to TRBJ1-3, with no clear D. CDR1 is SEHNR, CDR2 FQNEAQ, per germline (reference sequence). The CDR3 runs 15 residues. Trimming removed 1 base at V and 0 bases at J, with 7 bases between.

The chain joins TRBV5-1 to TRBJ1-2, with 7 bases identical to TRBD1. With 4 bases clipped from V and 6 bases from J, the junction kept 15 bases outside the gene matches. The CDR3 totals 16 residues. Germline V lookup: CDR1 SGHRS, CDR2 YFSETQ. For the CDR3, the DNA is TGCGCCAGCAGCACCGGGACAGTTTCTGTACCGGATGGCTACACCTTC. The encoded protein is CASSTGTVSVPDGYTF.

A few counts support this clone. V is TRBV10-3 and J is TRBJ2-1; no firm D call. Germline V gene lookup returns CDR1 ENHRY and CDR2 SYGVKD. V lost 2 bases to trimming and J lost 10 bases, with 6 bases between them. The CDR3 is 11 residues long. As DNA, the CDR3 is TGTGCCATCAGTGAGGTTCGCGAGCAGTTCTTC. Its protein is CAISEVREQFF.

The table lists this clone with a few counts. CDR3 nucleotide sequence: TGTGCCAGCAGTTCCACAGGGGCCTCCCCTCGCGAGCAGTACTTC. It codes for CASSSTGASPREQYF. The chain employs TRBV6-6 and TRBJ2-7; 7 positions agree with TRBD1. This CDR3 has 15 residues. Trimming at V came to 4 bases and at J to 6 bases, leaving 12 bases not matched to a gene. The germline CDR1 and CDR2 sequences are MNHNY and SVGAGI (reference sequence).

CDR3 sequence (DNA): TGTGCCAGCAGGAGACTAGCGGGGTACAATGAGCAGTTCTTC. Its protein is CASRRLAGYNEQFF. This rearrangement joins TRBV6-5 to TRBJ2-1; 11 nucleotides match TRBD2. Per germline, CDR1 MNHEY and CDR2 SVGAGI. The V segment lost 6 bases and the J segment 4 bases; nucleotides outside the gene matches: 2. The length of the CDR3 is 14 residues.

This clone was seen a few times. V is TRBV5-1 and J is TRBJ1-1; D is unclear. The CDR3 is made up of 13 amino acids. Per the germline V gene, CDR1 is SGHRS and CDR2 is YFSETQ. The V and J ends lost 0 bases and 9 bases respectively, with 12 bases between them. As DNA, the CDR3 is TGCGCCAGCAGCTTGGAGGGAAGGGAAAAAGCTTTCTTT. Its protein product is CASSLEGREKAFF.

The genes are TRBV9 and TRBJ2-1; D uncertain. This CDR3 has 12 residues. Germline assignment: CDR1 SGDLS and CDR2 YYNGEE. The V end was cut by 3 bases, the J end by 6 bases, with 7 bases between. The CDR3 nucleotides are TGTGCCAGCAGCGCACAAATCAATGAGCAGTTCTTC. Its protein is CASSAQINEQFF.

In its sample, this clone was seen a few times. The J gene is TRBJ2-1, the V gene TRBV30; D is unresolved. Germline V lookup: CDR1 GTSNPN, CDR2 SVGIG (reference sequence). This CDR3 has 13 residues. With 2 bases removed from V and 3 bases from J, the gap between germline ends came to 8 bases. The CDR3 nucleotides read TGTGCCTGGAGTAGCGTATACTACAATGAGCAGTTCTTC. It is translated as CAWSSVYYNEQFF.

This clone has just a few counts. This chain connects TRBV11-2 to TRBJ1-2; 8 bases align to TRBD1. Germline V lookup: CDR1 SGHAT, CDR2 FQNNGV. CDR3 size: 15 residues. With 5 bases clipped from V and 7 bases from J, the junction kept 12 bases outside the gene matches. This CDR3 is CASSLTGRGQGGYTF. DNA for the CDR3: TGTGCCAGCAGCCTCACGGGCAGGGGGCAGGGTGGCTACACCTTC.

The chain joins TRBV6-5 to TRBJ2-7, with TRBD1 identical over 8 bases. The germline V gene has CDR1 MNHEY and CDR2 SVGAGI. Germline trimming cut 2 bases from V and 7 bases from J; bases unmatched to any gene: 13. The CDR3 length is 16 residues. The CDR3 region is CASSYTQNPRGLEQYF. CDR3 DNA sequence: TGTGCCAGCAGTTACACCCAAAACCCCAGGGGGCTTGAGCAGTACTTC.

This clone has only a few counts. The V call is TRBV5-4, the J call TRBJ2-7, with D tentatively TRBD2 (5 bases). The CDR3 totals 14 residues. The germline V gene encodes CDR1 SGHNT and CDR2 YYREEE (reference sequence). V was shortened by 0 bases and J by 4 bases, with 11 bases between the two germline ends. The CDR3 loop reads CASSLGGERYEQYF. The DNA of the CDR3 is TGTGCCAGCAGCTTGGGGGGAGAACGGTACGAGCAGTACTTC.

This chain uses TRBV5-6 with TRBJ1-5; the D gene is possibly TRBD1 (5 bases). CDR3 length equals 14 residues. The V end was cut by 1 base, the J end by 7 bases, with 12 bases between. Germline V lookup: CDR1 SGHDT, CDR2 YYEEEE. CDR3 nucleotides: TGTGCCAGCAGCTTGATGGGGGGAATACAGCCCCAGCATTTT. This gives the protein CASSLMGGIQPQHF.

This clone was detected once. The chain uses TRBV2 and TRBJ2-5; a weak D match, TRBD1 (6 bases). This CDR3 region has 13 residues. Germline loops: CDR1 SNHLY, CDR2 FYNNEI. V was cut by 5 bases and J by 5 bases, with 12 bases left in between. The CDR3 coding sequence is TGTGCCAGCAGTACAGGGCAGAGGGAGACCCAGTACTTC. The encoded protein is CASSTGQRETQYF. The full variable domain, rest sourced from reference TRBV2 and TRBJ2-5, is EPEVTQTPSHQVTQMGQEVILRCVPISNHLYFYWYRQILGQKVEFLVSFYNNEISEKSEIFDDQFSVERPDGSNFTLKIRSTKLEDSAMYFCASSTGQRETQYFGPGTRLLVL.

The rearrangement uses TRBV29-1 and TRBJ1-1; TRBD1 might be the D (6 bases). The CDR3 has 13 residues. V shed 6 bases and J shed 1 base, with 12 bases lying between them. The germline CDR1 and CDR2 sequences are SQVTM and ANQGSEA. In DNA, the CDR3 is TGCAGCGTCACTGGACAGAGGAACACTGAAGCTTTCTTT. Translating it yields CSVTGQRNTEAFF.

The chain couples TRBV4-1 to TRBJ2-5; D might be TRBD2 (5 bases). From germline, CDR1 is MGHRA and CDR2 YSYEKL. The CDR3 consists of 14 residues. V lost 1 base and J lost 1, with 7 bases in between. This CDR3 is CASSQAGIQETQYF. The DNA of the CDR3 is TGCGCCAGCAGCCAAGCCGGGATCCAAGAGACCCAGTACTTC.

The rearrangement joins TRBV11-1 to TRBJ1-3, with D hard to call. The CDR3 has 14 amino acids. V gave up 3 bases and J gave up 0 bases, with 6 bases separating them. Germline V gene data show CDR1 as SGHAT and CDR2 as FQDESV (reference sequence). In DNA, the CDR3 is TGTGCCAGCAGCTTGGCGTCCTCTGGAAACACCATATATTTT. Residues: CASSLASSGNTIYF.

CDR3 sequence: CASSLVRGTKTQYF. CDR3 bases: TGTGCCAGCAGCCTTGTTAGGGGAACGAAGACCCAGTACTTC. The chain employs TRBV7-9 and TRBJ2-5; D is possibly TRBD1 (5 bases). Between the trimmed V and J ends, which lost 5 bases and 6 bases, there was a span of 16 bases. The CDR3 covers 14 residues. In germline, CDR1 is SEHNR, CDR2 FQNEAQ (reference sequence).

This chain uses TRBV30 with TRBJ1-6; unclear D gene. Germline V gene sequence: CDR1 GTSNPN, CDR2 SVGIG (reference sequence). The V end lost 0 bases, the J end lost 6 bases, and 12 bases lay between the germline ends. This CDR3 spans 15 amino acids. CDR3 sequence (DNA): TGTGCCTGGAGTGTCAGTGCCGGTCGTAATTCACCCCTCCACTTT. Its protein product is CAWSVSAGRNSPLHF.

This chain connects TRBV9 to TRBJ2-3; D might be TRBD1 or TRBD2, each matching 5 bases. Germline V gene data show CDR1 as SGDLS and CDR2 as YYNGEE. The CDR3 runs 15 residues. V was trimmed by 4 bases and J by 3 bases, leaving 15 bases between them. CDR3 DNA: TGTGCCAGCAGCACAAAGTGGGGGATGACAGATACGCAGTATTTT. This translates into CASSTKWGMTDTQYF.